One sample yielded the 4 T cell receptor beta chains listed below, sequenced in a study of identical twins. From the 5' RACE reads, TCRdb called clonotypes with MiXCR, one entry per CDR3 protein. Seen here are 450,000 or so distinct CDR3 sequences, more than 20% observed once, and the top ten hold 2.9%. Separately, the same data were catalogued under a study of T cells expressing NK-cell markers.

Source material: CD4+ T cells sorted from blood. The receptors shown here come from a woman in her late teens or twenties in good health.

The genes are TRBV7-9 and TRBJ2-2, with 8 bases identical to TRBD1. The length of the CDR3 is 14 residues. With V trimmed by 11 bases and J by 5 bases, 10 bases remained unmatched. Looked up from germline, CDR1 is SEHNR and CDR2 is FQNEAQ (reference sequence). Written as DNA, the CDR3 is TGTGCCGCAACCCAGGACAGGGTAACCGGGGAGCTGTTTTTT. Its translation is CAATQDRVTGELFF.

This clonotype was detected only a few times. The chain uses TRBV20-1 and TRBJ1-1, with 7 positions matching TRBD1. In germline, CDR1 is DFQATT, CDR2 SNEGSKA (reference sequence). Germline trimming cut 5 bases from V and 6 bases from J; bases unmatched to any gene: 12. The CDR3 has 14 amino acids. In DNA form, the CDR3 reads TGCAGTGCTCCTCGAGACAGGGTGTCCTCTGAAGCTTTCTTT. Translation: CSAPRDRVSSEAFF.

This clonotype was seen a few times. The chain has TRBV6-5 and TRBJ2-3; D perhaps matches TRBD1 (6 bases). This CDR3 contains 12 residues. CDR1 and CDR2 (germline): MNHEY, SVGAGI. Trimming removed 7 bases at V and 4 bases at J, with 9 bases between. CDR3 sequence reads: CASKNRADTQYF. Written as DNA, the CDR3 is TGTGCCAGCAAAAACAGGGCAGATACGCAGTATTTT.

Ten or more counts support this clonotype. The junction does not match germline at one end; this may be a read error. The chain is built from TRBV11-2 and TRBJ2-7; tentative D call: TRBD1 (7 bases). This CDR3 is 14 amino acids long. CDR1 and CDR2 from the germline V gene are SGHAT and FQNNGV. In DNA form, the CDR3 reads TGCGCCAGCAGCTTGGCAGGGGGGCGGTACGAGCAGTACTTC. This translates into CASSLAGGRYEQYF.